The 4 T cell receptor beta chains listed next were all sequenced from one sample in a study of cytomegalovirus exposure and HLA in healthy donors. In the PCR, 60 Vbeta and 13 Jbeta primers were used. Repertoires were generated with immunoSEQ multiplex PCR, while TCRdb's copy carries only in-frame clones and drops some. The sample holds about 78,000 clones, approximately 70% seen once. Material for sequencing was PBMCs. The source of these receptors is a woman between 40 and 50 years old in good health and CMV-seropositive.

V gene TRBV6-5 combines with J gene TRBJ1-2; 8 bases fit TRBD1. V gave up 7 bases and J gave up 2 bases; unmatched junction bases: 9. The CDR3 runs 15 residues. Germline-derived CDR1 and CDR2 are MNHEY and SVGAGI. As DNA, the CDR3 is TGTGCCAGCAAGACAGGGGATTGGGCCAACTATGGCTACACCTTC. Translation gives CASKTGDWANYGYTF.

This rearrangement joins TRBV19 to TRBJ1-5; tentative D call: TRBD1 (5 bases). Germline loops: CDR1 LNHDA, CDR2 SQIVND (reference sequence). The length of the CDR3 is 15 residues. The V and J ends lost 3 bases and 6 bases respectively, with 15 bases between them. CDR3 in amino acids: CASSIGGEGSQPQHF. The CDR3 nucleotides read TGTGCCAGTAGTATTGGAGGGGAGGGAAGTCAGCCCCAGCATTTT.

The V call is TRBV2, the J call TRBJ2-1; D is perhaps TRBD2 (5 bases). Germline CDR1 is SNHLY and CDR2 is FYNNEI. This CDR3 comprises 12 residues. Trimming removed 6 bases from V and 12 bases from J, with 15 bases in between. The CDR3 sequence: CASRASGIGQFF. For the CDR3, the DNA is TGTGCCAGCAGAGCTTCCGGGATCGGGCAGTTCTTC. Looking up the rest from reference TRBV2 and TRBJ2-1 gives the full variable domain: EPEVTQTPSHQVTQMGQEVILRCVPISNHLYFYWYRQILGQKVEFLVSFYNNEISEKSEIFDDQFSVERPDGSNFTLKIRSTKLEDSAMYFCASRASGIGQFFGPGTRLTVL.

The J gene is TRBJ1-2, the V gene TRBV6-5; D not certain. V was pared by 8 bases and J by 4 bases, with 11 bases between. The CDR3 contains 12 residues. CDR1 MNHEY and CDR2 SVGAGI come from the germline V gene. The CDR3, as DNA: TGTGCCAGCGGAGACGGCCCCTATGGCTACACCTTC. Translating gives CASGDGPYGYTF.